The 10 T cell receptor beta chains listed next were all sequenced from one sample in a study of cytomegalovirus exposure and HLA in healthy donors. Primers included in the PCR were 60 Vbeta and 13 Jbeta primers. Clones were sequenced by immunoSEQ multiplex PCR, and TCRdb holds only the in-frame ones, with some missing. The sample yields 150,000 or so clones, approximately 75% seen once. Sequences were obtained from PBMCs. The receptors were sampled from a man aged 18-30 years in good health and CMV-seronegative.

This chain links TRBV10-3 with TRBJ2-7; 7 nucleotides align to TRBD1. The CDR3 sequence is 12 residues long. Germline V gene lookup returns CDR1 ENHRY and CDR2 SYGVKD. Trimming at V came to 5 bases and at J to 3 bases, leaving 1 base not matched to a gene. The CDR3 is CAISPGGYEQYV. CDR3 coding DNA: TGTGCCATCAGTCCAGGGGGCTACGAGCAGTACGTC.

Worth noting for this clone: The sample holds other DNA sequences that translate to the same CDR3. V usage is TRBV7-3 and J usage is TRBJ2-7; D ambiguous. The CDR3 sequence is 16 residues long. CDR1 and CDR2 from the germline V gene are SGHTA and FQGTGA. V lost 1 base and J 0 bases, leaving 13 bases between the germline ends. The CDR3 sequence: CASSLMGTLNSYEQYF. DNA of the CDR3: TGTGCCAGCAGCTTAATGGGCACTTTAAACTCCTACGAGCAGTACTTC.

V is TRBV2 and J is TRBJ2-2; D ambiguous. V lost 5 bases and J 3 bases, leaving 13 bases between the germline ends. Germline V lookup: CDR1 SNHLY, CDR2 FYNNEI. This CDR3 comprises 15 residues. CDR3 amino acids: CASSSLSRHTGELFF. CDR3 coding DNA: TGTGCCAGCAGTTCCCTGAGCAGGCACACCGGGGAGCTGTTTTTT.

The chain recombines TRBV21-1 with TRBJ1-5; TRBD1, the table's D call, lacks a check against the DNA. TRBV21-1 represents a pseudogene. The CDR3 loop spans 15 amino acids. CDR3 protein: CASRDRLFSLQPQHF. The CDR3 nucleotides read TGTGCCAGCCGGGACAGGCTTTTCTCGCTGCAGCCCCAGCATTTT.

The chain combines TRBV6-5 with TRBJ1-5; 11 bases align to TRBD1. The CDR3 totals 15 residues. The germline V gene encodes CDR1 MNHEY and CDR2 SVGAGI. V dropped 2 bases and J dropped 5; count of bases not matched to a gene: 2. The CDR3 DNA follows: TGTGCCAGCAGTTACGGACAGGGGGCTGATCAGCCCCAGCATTTT. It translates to CASSYGQGADQPQHF.

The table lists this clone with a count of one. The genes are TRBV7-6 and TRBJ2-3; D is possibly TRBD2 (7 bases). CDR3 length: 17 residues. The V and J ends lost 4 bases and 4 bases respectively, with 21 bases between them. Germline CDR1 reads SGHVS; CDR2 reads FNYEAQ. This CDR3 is CASSSTRGGGEADTQYF. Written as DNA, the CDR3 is TGTGCCAGCAGCTCGACCCGGGGCGGGGGCGAAGCAGATACGCAGTATTTT.

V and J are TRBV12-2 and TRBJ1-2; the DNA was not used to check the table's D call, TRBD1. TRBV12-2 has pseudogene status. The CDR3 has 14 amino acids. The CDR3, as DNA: TGTGCAAGTCGCTTACGATCTTACAGGGGAGGCTACACCTTC. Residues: CASRLRSYRGGYTF.

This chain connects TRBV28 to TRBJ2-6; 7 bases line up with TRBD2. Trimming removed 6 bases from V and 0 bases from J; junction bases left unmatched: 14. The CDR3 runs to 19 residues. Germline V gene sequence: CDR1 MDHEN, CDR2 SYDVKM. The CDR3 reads CASSRPGRARGSGANVLTF. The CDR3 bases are TGTGCCAGCAGCCGACCGGGGAGGGCTCGTGGCTCTGGGGCCAACGTCCTGACTTTC.

CDR3 amino acids: CASSLAGRGYGYTF. The CDR3 nucleotides read TGCGCCAGCAGCTTGGCCGGCAGGGGGTATGGCTACACCTTC. The J gene is TRBJ1-2, the V gene TRBV5-1; TRBD1 matches at 7 bases. The germline V gene has CDR1 SGHRS and CDR2 YFSETQ. V was pared by 0 bases and J by 5 bases, with 4 bases of the junction left unmatched. The CDR3 contains 14 residues.

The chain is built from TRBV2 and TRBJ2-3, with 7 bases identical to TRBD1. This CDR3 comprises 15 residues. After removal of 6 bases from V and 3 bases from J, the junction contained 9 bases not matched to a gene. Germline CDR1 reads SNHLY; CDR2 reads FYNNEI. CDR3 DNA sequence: TGTGCCAGCAGCGATAGACAGGGACCAACAGATACGCAGTATTTT. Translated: CASSDRQGPTDTQYF.